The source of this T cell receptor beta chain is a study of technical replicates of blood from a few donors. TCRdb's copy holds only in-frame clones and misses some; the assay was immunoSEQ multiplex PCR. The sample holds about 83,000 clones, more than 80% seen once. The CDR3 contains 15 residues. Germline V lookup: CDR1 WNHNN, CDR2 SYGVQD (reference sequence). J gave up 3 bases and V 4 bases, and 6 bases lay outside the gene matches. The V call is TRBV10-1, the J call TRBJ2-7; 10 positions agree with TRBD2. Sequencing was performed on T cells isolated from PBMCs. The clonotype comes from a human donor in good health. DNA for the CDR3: TGCGCCAGCAGTGGTGGGCTAGCGGGAGACTACGAGCAGTACTTC. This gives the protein CASSGGLAGDYEQYF.